This T cell receptor beta chain derives from a study of graft-versus-host responses after intestinal transplantation. In the study overall: Anti-thymocyte globulin induction preceded approximately three years of tacrolimus and steroid maintenance in all recipients. Regarding the study as a whole: Declining HvG levels early post-transplant were linked to peak circulating GvH clone levels.

In germline, CDR1 is LNHNV, CDR2 YYDKDF (reference sequence). V lost 2 bases and J lost 4, with 3 bases in between. CDR3 length: 12 residues. Generated by immunoSEQ multiplex PCR, the TCRdb table keeps only in-frame clones and is missing some. Here the sample spans about 99,000 clones, roughly 92% being singletons. Note on this clone: Antigen: not known.

The specimen was unstimulated CD8+ T cells sorted from spleen or lymph node cells, collected before transplant. This receptor was obtained from a human donor who was the organ donor for an intestinal transplant. The V and J genes are TRBV15 and TRBJ1-5; D gene unclear. For the CDR3, the DNA is TGTGCCACCAGCAGATCAAATCAGCCCCAGCATTTT. This encodes CATSRSNQPQHF.